The TCR beta chain under discussion was sequenced for a study of T cell responses to AZD1222 COVID-19 vaccine. About the research overall: Investigators merged groups given second doses at roughly 4 or roughly 12 weeks. Study-level results: Clonal diversity was possibly underestimated, and white British individuals and females predominated among donors.

A word on this clone: Its target is not known.

This CDR3 has 15 amino acids. Trimming shortened V by 5 bases and J by 0 bases, and 11 bases separated the two germline ends. Germline loops: CDR1 MDHEN, CDR2 SYDVKM. The protocol was immunoSEQ multiplex PCR, while the TCRdb copy is restricted to in-frame clones and leaves out a portion. Altogether 150,000 to 190,000 clones are present, over 75% being singletons, with the ten largest covering about 2%. This clonotype was sampled from an adult in good health. This sequence joins TRBV28 and TRBJ1-5, with D uncertain. The specimen comprised peripheral blood, sampled on day 0 of AZD1222 vaccination. CDR3 nucleotide sequence: TGTGCCAGCAGTCCAAATACCGATAGCAATCAGCCCCAGCATTTT. Translation: CASSPNTDSNQPQHF.